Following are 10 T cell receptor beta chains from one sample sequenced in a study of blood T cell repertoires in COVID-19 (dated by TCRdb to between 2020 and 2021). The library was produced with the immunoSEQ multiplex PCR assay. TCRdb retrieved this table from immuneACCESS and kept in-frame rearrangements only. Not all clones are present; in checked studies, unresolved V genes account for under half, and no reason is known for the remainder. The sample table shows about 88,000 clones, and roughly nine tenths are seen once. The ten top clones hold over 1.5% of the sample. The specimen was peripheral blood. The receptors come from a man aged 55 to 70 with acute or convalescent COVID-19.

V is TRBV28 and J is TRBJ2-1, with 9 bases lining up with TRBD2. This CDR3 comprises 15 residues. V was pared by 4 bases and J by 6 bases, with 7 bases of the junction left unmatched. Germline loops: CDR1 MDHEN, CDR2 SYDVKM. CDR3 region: CASSSSGAAFNEQFF. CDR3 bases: TGTGCCAGCAGTTCTAGCGGGGCTGCCTTCAATGAGCAGTTCTTC.

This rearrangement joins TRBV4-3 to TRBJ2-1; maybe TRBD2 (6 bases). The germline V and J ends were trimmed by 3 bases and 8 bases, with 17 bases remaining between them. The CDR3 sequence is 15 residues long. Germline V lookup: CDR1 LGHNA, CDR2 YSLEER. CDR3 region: CASSHPAGIGDEQFF. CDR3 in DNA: TGCGCCAGCAGCCACCCGGCGGGAATCGGGGATGAGCAGTTCTTC.

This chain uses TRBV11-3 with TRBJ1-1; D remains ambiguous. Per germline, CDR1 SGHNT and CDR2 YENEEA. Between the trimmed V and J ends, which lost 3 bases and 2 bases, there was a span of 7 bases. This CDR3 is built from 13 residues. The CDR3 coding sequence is TGTGCCAGCAGCTTCGGTAGTAACACTGAAGCTTTCTTT. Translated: CASSFGSNTEAFF.

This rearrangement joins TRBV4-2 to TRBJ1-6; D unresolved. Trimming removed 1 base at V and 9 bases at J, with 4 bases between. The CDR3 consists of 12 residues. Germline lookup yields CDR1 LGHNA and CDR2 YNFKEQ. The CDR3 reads CASSQGPSPLHF. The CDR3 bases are TGTGCCAGCAGCCAAGGGCCTTCACCCCTCCACTTT.

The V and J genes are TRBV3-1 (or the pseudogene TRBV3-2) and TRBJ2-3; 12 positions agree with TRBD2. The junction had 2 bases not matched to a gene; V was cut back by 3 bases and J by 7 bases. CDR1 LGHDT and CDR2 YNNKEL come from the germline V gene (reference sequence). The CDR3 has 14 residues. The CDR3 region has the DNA TGTGCCAGCAGCCAGGGGACTAGCGGGTATACGCAGTATTTT. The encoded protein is CASSQGTSGYTQYF.

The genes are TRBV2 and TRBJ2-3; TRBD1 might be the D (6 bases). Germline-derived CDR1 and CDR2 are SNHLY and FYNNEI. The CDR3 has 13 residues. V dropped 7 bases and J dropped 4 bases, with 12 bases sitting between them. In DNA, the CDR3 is TGTGCCAGCACCTTCCAGGGGCCAGATACGCAGTATTTT. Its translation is CASTFQGPDTQYF.

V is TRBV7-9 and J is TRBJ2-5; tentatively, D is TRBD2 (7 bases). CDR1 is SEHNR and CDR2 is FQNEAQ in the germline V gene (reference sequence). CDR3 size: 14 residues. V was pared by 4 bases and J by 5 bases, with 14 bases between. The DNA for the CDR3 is TGTGCCAGCAGCTCCTCGGGGGGCCGGGAGACCCAGTACTTC. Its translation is CASSSSGGRETQYF.

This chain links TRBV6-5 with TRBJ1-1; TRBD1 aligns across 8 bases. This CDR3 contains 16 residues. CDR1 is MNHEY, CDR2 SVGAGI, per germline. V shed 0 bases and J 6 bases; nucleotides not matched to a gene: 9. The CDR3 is CASSYSGTGGGSEAFF. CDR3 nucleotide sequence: TGTGCCAGCAGTTACTCCGGGACAGGCGGGGGATCTGAAGCTTTCTTT.

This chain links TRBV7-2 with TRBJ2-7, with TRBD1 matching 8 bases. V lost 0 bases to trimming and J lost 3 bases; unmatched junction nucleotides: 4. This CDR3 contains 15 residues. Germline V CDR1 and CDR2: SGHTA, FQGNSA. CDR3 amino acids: CASSLAPTGGYEQYF. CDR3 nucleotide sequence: TGTGCCAGCAGCTTAGCGCCTACAGGGGGCTACGAGCAGTACTTC.

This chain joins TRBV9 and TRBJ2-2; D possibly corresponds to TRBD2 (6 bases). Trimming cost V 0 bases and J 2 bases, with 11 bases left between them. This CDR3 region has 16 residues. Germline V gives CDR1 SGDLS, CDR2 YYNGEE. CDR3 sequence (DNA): TGTGCCAGCAGCGTAGGTGGAGGGCCTAACACCGGGGAGCTGTTTTTT. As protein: CASSVGGGPNTGELFF. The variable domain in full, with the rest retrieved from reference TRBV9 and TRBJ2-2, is DSGVTQTPKHLITATGQRVTLRCSPRSGDLSVYWYQQSLDQGLQFLIQYYNGEERAKGNILERFSAQQFPDLHSELNLSSLELGDSALYFCASSVGGGPNTGELFFGEGSRLTVL.